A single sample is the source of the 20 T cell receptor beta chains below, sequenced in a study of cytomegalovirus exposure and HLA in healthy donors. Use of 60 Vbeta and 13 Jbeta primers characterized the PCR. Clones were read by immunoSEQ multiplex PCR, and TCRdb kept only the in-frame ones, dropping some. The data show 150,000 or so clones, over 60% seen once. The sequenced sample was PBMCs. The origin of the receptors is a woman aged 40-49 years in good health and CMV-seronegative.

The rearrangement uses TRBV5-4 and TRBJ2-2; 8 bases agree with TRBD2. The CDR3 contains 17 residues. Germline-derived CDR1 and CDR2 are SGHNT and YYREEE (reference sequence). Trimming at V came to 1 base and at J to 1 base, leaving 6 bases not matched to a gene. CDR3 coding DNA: TGTGCCAGCAGCTTGCCAGCGGGAGAACTGAACACCGGGGAGCTGTTTTTT. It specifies CASSLPAGELNTGELFF. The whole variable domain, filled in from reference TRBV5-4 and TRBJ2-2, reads ETGVTQSPTHLIKTRGQQVTLRCSSQSGHNTVSWYQQALGQGPQFIFQYYREEENGRGNFPPRFSGLQFPNYSSELNVNALELDDSALYLCASSLPAGELNTGELFFGEGSRLTVL.

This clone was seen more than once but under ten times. CDR3 protein: CARPAGPRTDTQYF. The CDR3 DNA reads as TGTGCCAGACCGGCAGGGCCCCGCACAGATACGCAGTATTTT. The J gene is TRBJ2-3, the V gene TRBV2; maybe TRBD1 (5 bases). Germline lookup yields CDR1 SNHLY and CDR2 FYNNEI. Trimming cost V 9 bases and J 1 base, with 14 bases left between them. This CDR3 has 14 amino acids.

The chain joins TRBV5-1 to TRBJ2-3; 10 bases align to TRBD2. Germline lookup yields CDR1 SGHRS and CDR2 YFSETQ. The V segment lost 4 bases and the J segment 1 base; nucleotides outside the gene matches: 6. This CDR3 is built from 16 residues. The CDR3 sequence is CASSAGLALRTDTQYF. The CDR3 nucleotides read TGCGCCAGCAGCGCGGGACTAGCGTTACGCACAGATACGCAGTATTTT.

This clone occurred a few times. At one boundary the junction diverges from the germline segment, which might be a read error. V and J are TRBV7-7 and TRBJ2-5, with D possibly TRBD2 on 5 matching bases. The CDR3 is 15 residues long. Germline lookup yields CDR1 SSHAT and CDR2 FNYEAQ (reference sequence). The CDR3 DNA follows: TGTGCTAGCAGCTCGGGATTAAGGCAGCAAGAGACCCAGTACTTC. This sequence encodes CASSSGLRQQETQYF.

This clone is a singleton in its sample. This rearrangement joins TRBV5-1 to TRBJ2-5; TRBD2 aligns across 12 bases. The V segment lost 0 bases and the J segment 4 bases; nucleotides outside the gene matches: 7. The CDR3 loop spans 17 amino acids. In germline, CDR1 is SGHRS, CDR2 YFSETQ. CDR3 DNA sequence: TGCGCCAGCAGCTTGGGGGCTAGCGGGAGGGCCCGAGAGACCCAGTACTTC. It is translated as CASSLGASGRARETQYF.

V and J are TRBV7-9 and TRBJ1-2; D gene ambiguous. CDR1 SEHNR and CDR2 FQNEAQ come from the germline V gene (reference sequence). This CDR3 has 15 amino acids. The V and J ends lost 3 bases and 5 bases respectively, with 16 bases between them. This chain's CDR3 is CASSFFAEGQYGYTF. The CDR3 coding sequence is TGTGCCAGCAGCTTTTTTGCAGAGGGTCAGTATGGCTACACCTTC.

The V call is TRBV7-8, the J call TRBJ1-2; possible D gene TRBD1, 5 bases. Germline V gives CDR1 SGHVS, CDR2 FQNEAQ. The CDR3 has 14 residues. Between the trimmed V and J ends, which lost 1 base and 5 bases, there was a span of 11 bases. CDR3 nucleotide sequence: TGTGCCAGCAGCTTAGGGGTCAGGGTTTATGGCTACACCTTC. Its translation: CASSLGVRVYGYTF.

CDR3 loop: CASSFDSDTEAFF. The CDR3 DNA follows: TGTGCCAGCAGCTTCGACAGTGACACTGAAGCTTTCTTT. The rearrangement joins TRBV11-3 to TRBJ1-1; D is possibly TRBD1 (5 bases). With 3 bases removed from V and 3 bases from J, the gap between germline ends came to 8 bases. Per the germline V gene, CDR1 is SGHNT and CDR2 is YENEEA. This CDR3 is 13 amino acids long.

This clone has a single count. CDR3 DNA sequence: TGTGCCAGCAGCTTAGGACAGTCTTCCGGGGAGCTGTTTTTT. Amino acids: CASSLGQSSGELFF. The chain uses TRBV7-2 and TRBJ2-2, with TRBD1 as a possible D gene (5 bases). Germline V gene lookup returns CDR1 SGHTA and CDR2 FQGNSA. The CDR3 totals 14 residues. Trimming cost V 1 base and J 6 bases, with 9 bases left between them.

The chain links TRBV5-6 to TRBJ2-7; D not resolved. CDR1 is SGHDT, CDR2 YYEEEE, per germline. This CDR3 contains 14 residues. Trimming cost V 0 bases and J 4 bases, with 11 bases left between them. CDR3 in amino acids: CASSLGGLYYEQYF. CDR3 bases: TGTGCCAGCAGCTTGGGCGGCTTGTATTACGAGCAGTACTTC.

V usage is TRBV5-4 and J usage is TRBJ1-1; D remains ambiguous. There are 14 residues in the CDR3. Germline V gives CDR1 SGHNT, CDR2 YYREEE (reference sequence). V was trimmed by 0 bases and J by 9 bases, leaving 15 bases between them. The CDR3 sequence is CASSLEVTGSKAFF. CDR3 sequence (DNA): TGTGCCAGCAGCTTGGAGGTTACGGGGTCTAAAGCTTTCTTT.

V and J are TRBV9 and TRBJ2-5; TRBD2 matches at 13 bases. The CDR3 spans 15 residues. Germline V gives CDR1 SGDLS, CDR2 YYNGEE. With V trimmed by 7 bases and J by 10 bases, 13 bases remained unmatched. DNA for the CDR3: TGTGCCAGCGGGACTAGCGGGGCCGCTTCGTCGATCCAGTACTTC. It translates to CASGTSGAASSIQYF. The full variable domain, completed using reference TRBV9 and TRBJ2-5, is DSGVTQTPKHLITATGQRVTLRCSPRSGDLSVYWYQQSLDQGLQFLIQYYNGEERAKGNILERFSAQQFPDLHSELNLSSLELGDSALYFCASGTSGAASSIQYFGPGTRLLVL.

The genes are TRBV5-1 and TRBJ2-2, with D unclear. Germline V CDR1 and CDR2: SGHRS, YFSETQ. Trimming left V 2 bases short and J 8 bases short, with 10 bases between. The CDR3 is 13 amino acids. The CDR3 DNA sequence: TGCGCCAGCAGCTTAGTTGACGGGGGGGAGCTGTTTTTT. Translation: CASSLVDGGELFF. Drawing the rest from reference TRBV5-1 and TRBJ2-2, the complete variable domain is KAGVTQTPRYLIKTRGQQVTLSCSPISGHRSVSWYQQTPGQGLQFLFEYFSETQRNKGNFPGRFSGRQFSNSRSEMNVSTLELGDSALYLCASSLVDGGELFFGEGSRLTVL.

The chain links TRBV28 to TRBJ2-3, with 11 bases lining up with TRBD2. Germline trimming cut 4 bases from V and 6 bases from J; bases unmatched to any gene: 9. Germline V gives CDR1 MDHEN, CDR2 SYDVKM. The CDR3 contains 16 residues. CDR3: CASSYTSGGLIDTQYF. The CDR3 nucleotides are TGTGCCAGCAGTTATACTAGCGGGGGCCTCATTGATACGCAGTATTTT.

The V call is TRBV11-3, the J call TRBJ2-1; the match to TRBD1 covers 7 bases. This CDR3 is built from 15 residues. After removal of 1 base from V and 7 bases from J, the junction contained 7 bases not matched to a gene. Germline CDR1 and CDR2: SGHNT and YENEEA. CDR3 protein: CASSLAGGVGNEQFF. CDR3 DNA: TGTGCCAGCAGCTTAGCAGGGGGAGTAGGGAATGAGCAGTTCTTC.

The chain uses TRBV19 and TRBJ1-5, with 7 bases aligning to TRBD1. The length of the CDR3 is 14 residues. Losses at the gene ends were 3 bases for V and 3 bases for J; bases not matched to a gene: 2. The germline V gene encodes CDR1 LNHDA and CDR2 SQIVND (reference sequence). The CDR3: CASSIRGSNQPQHF. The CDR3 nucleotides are TGTGCCAGTAGTATCAGGGGGTCCAATCAGCCCCAGCATTTT.

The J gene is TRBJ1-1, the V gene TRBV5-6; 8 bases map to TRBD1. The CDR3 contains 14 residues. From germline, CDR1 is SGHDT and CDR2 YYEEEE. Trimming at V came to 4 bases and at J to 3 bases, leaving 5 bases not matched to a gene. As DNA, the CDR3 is TGTGCCAGCAGCCAACAGGGGGGGGACACTGAAGCTTTCTTT. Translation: CASSQQGGDTEAFF.

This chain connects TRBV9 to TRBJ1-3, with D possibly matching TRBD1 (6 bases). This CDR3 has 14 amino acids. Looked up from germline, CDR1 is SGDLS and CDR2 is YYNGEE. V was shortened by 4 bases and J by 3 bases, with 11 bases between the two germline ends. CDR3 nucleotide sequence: TGTGCCAGCAGCACCGGGACATTTGGAAACACCATATATTTT. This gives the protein CASSTGTFGNTIYF.

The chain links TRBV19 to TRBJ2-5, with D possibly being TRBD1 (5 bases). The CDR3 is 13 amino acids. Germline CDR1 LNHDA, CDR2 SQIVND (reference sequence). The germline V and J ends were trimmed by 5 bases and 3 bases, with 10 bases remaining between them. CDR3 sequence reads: CASSRAREETQYF. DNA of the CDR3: TGTGCCAGTAGTCGTGCCAGGGAAGAGACCCAGTACTTC.

The CDR3 region has the DNA TGCGCCAGCACACCGAGACCTGGACTAGCCAACTACGAGCAGTACTTC. Residues: CASTPRPGLANYEQYF. The chain links TRBV5-1 to TRBJ2-7, with TRBD2 matching 8 bases. CDR1 SGHRS and CDR2 YFSETQ come from the germline V gene. The CDR3 is made up of 16 amino acids. The V gene end was trimmed by 6 bases and the J gene end by 3 bases; junction bases not matched to a gene: 14.